The rows below give T cell receptor beta chains drawn from one sample of a study of OX40 agonist ivuxolimab in advanced cancers. Repertoires were generated with immunoSEQ multiplex PCR, while TCRdb's copy carries only in-frame clones and drops some. The sample shows 100,000 to 150,000 clones, under 95% of them seen only once. Sequencing used CD4+ or CD8+ T cells sorted from blood, obtained in a trial of the OX40 agonist ivuxolimab. Receptor source: an adult with an advanced solid tumor such as melanoma, head and neck, liver or kidney cancer. Each CDR3 is given with its conserved first and last residue. A D gene is named only where the DNA matches it firmly.

CASSYSTNRGYGYTF	TRBJ1-2	TRBV6-5	TRBD1
CATSRDFGGLGEQFF	TRBJ2-1	TRBV15	TRBD2
CASSDGVSSDTQYF	TRBJ2-3	TRBV2	.
CASSLGTDNRAVAKNIQYF	TRBJ2-4	TRBV5-1	TRBD1
CASSPPNHQETQYF	TRBJ2-5	TRBV18	.
CASSTGQGATSGITGELFF	TRBJ2-2	TRBV19	.
CASSLALVSGSNTGELFF	TRBJ2-2	TRBV5-8	TRBD2
CASSDGGFGQPQHF	TRBJ1-5	TRBV14	.
CASSPSGGVTGANVLTF	TRBJ2-6	TRBV5-4	TRBD2
CASSEAGGGTVAYEQYF	TRBJ2-7	TRBV6-1	.
CASADSNQETQYF	TRBJ2-5	TRBV12-5	.
CASKNRDRDNSPLHF	TRBJ1-6	TRBV5-6	TRBD1
CASSQAGTSGSAFYEQYF	TRBJ2-7	TRBV4-3	TRBD2
CASKGAQPIF	TRBJ2-1	TRBV10-1	.
CASSPGLPNTEAFF	TRBJ1-1	TRBV13	.
CASRPYGTRNEKLFF	TRBJ1-4	TRBV28	.
CASSLMEPYQPQHF	TRBJ1-5	TRBV7-2	.
CASSSLGGRANTGELFF	TRBJ2-2	TRBV11-2	TRBD2
CASSLGGSSPTYEQYF	TRBJ2-7	TRBV7-3	.
CASRYYTTGSYEQYF	TRBJ2-7	TRBV28	.
CASSEAEWGRGYTF	TRBJ1-2	TRBV2	.
CASSPPFRGSDPQGFMKLFF	TRBJ1-4	TRBV5-5	.
CASSAAGETQYF	TRBJ2-5	TRBV7-3	.
CASSLVLPNTGELFF	TRBJ2-2	TRBV7-2	.
CASSLLPAAFF	TRBJ1-1	TRBV7-2	.
CASSRGNTIYF	TRBJ1-3	TRBV7-2	.
CASSSSGAWDEQFF	TRBJ2-1	TRBV7-2	.
CASSPLPRGETQYF	TRBJ2-5	TRBV27	TRBD1
CASSSGGHQNTEAFF	TRBJ1-1	TRBV6-5	.
CASSVDQGGAGEQYF	TRBJ2-7	TRBV9	TRBD2
CASSLGYAISRFGGSSYEQYF	TRBJ2-7	TRBV5-1	TRBD2
CASRPPTGTGDHEQYF	TRBJ2-7	TRBV2	TRBD1
CASSPQGEPYEQYF	TRBJ2-7	TRBV6-6	TRBD1
CASSLRDYQPQHF	TRBJ1-5	TRBV7-2	.
CASSQDRGTETQYF	TRBJ2-5	TRBV4-1	.
CASRLGRSSTDTQYF	TRBJ2-3	TRBV6-5	.
CASSTGTGVSAGYTF	TRBJ1-2	TRBV6-6	TRBD1
CASSTPRGRGGSQYF	TRBJ2-7	TRBV7-2	.
CASSARDRGFSYGYTF	TRBJ1-2	TRBV19	TRBD1
CASSEGLAGNNEQFF	TRBJ2-1	TRBV5-4	TRBD2
CATLYGTRNQPQHF	TRBJ1-5	TRBV6-5	.
CATPRKGEPAPYSNQPQHF	TRBJ1-5	TRBV21-1	.
CASSLQGGLSSYEQYF	TRBJ2-7	TRBV7-2	TRBD1
CASEGARRADTQYF	TRBJ2-3	TRBV11-2	TRBD1
CAIRDIEEKLFF	TRBJ1-4	TRBV10-3	.
CASSLRTGGANYGYTF	TRBJ1-2	TRBV2	TRBD1
CASSLDRNNYGYTF	TRBJ1-2	TRBV5-1	.
CASSLNRNTEAFF	TRBJ1-1	TRBV7-4	.
CASSDGQGHSPLHF	TRBJ1-6	TRBV9	TRBD1
CASSAFGTQIFNEQFF	TRBJ2-1	TRBV7-2	.
CASSIIGAGSRTEAFF	TRBJ1-1	TRBV19	.
CASSESQRDRVFRRSFTEAFF	TRBJ1-1	TRBV6-1	TRBD1
CASSPPGSPSNEQFF	TRBJ2-1	TRBV7-9	.
CASSPRGNQPQHF	TRBJ1-5	TRBV18	.
CASSAGTSGRAGETQYF	TRBJ2-5	TRBV5-1	TRBD2
CASSPLQRELEWDNEQFF	TRBJ2-1	TRBV18	TRBD2
CASSLGRRVASYEQYF	TRBJ2-7	TRBV5-1	.
CASSKGDREWYTF	TRBJ1-2	TRBV7-2	TRBD1
CASSLVGTAEYSPLHF	TRBJ1-6	TRBV27	.